The 14 T cell receptor beta chains presented below share a single source sample, sequenced in a study of blood T cell repertoires in COVID-19. TCRdb keeps only in-frame clones here, not all; method: immunoSEQ multiplex PCR. The sample lists 50,000 to 65,000 clones; about 91% were seen once. Sequencing used peripheral blood. The receptors originated from a man in his fifties or sixties with acute or convalescent COVID-19.

This rearrangement joins TRBV11-1 to TRBJ2-1, with TRBD2 matching 7 bases. V shed 0 bases and J 2 bases; nucleotides not matched to a gene: 7. Germline CDR1 reads SGHAT; CDR2 reads FQDESV (reference sequence). This CDR3 is 17 amino acids long. CDR3 DNA sequence: TGTGCCAGCAGCTTAGCCGACATCGGGGGGACCTACAATGAGCAGTTCTTC. It is translated as CASSLADIGGTYNEQFF.

The rearrangement links TRBV20-1 to TRBJ1-6; tentative D call: TRBD1 (6 bases). Trimming pared 3 bases from V and 7 bases from J, leaving 19 bases between. The CDR3 has 16 amino acids. Germline-derived CDR1 and CDR2 are DFQATT and SNEGSKA (reference sequence). The CDR3 protein is CSASRSGASGNSPLHF. For the CDR3, the DNA is TGCAGTGCTAGTAGGTCAGGGGCCTCTGGGAATTCACCCCTCCACTTT.

The chain employs TRBV11-3 and TRBJ2-3; 9 bases line up with TRBD2. The CDR3 extends over 17 amino acids. CDR1 is SGHNT and CDR2 is YENEEA in the germline V gene. J was trimmed by 5 bases and V by 5 bases; bases with no gene match: 14. CDR3 residues: CASSTEGTSRDLDTQYF. In nucleotides, the CDR3 is TGTGCCAGCAGCACAGAGGGGACTAGCCGGGACTTAGATACGCAGTATTTT.

This sequence joins TRBV2 and TRBJ2-1, with TRBD2 identical over 11 bases. Germline CDR1 SNHLY, CDR2 FYNNEI. Losses at the gene ends were 6 bases for V and 0 bases for J; bases not matched to a gene: 1. CDR3 length: 15 residues. CDR3 region: CASRGTSGSYNEQFF. CDR3 in DNA: TGTGCCAGCAGGGGGACTAGCGGCTCCTACAATGAGCAGTTCTTC.

This clone showed up just a few times. DNA of the CDR3: TGCGCCAGCAGTGACCCCGGGACTGGGGGGAATGAGCAGTTCTTC. Translated: CASSDPGTGGNEQFF. V is TRBV10-1 and J is TRBJ2-1; D is possibly TRBD2 (6 bases). The germline V gene encodes CDR1 WNHNN and CDR2 SYGVQD (reference sequence). V gave up 3 bases and J gave up 7 bases, with 16 bases separating them. This CDR3 is 15 amino acids long.

The chain carries TRBV19 and TRBJ2-4, with TRBD1 matching 7 bases. CDR3 length: 18 residues. Germline-derived CDR1 and CDR2 are LNHDA and SQIVND (reference sequence). V gave up 0 bases and J gave up 0 bases; unmatched junction bases: 8. Here the CDR3 DNA reads TGTGCCAGTAGTATAGACGCCGGGACAGTGAGAGCCAAAAACATTCAGTACTTC. Translated: CASSIDAGTVRAKNIQYF.

V is TRBV27 and J is TRBJ1-5; tentatively, D is TRBD1 (5 bases). The V end lost 0 bases, the J end lost 5 bases, and 17 bases lay between the germline ends. Germline CDR1 and CDR2: MNHEY and SMNVEV (reference sequence). This CDR3 has 17 amino acids. CDR3 residues: CASSLSSGGEGDQPQHF. The CDR3 region has the DNA TGTGCCAGCAGTTTATCGTCCGGGGGGGAAGGGGATCAGCCCCAGCATTTT.

This sequence joins TRBV9 and TRBJ2-5; D might be TRBD2 (6 bases). The CDR3 runs 14 residues. V lost 4 bases to trimming and J lost 5 bases, with 15 bases between them. CDR1 SGDLS and CDR2 YYNGEE come from the germline V gene. This CDR3 reads CASSLGGGAETQYF. The CDR3 nucleotides are TGTGCCAGCAGCCTTGGAGGAGGGGCGGAGACCCAGTACTTC. The variable domain in full, completed from reference TRBV9 and TRBJ2-5, reads DSGVTQTPKHLITATGQRVTLRCSPRSGDLSVYWYQQSLDQGLQFLIQYYNGEERAKGNILERFSAQQFPDLHSELNLSSLELGDSALYFCASSLGGGAETQYFGPGTRLLVL.

The chain joins TRBV5-1 to TRBJ1-2, with 8 bases fitting TRBD1. Germline V gene sequence: CDR1 SGHRS, CDR2 YFSETQ. The V segment lost 2 bases and the J segment 4 bases; nucleotides outside the gene matches: 7. CDR3 length equals 15 residues. The CDR3 is CASSLGGQGAYGYTF. The CDR3 DNA is TGCGCCAGCAGCTTAGGAGGGCAGGGGGCCTATGGCTACACCTTC.

This sequence joins TRBV28 and TRBJ1-1; D remains unclear. This CDR3 spans 13 amino acids. V was trimmed by 4 bases and J by 0 bases, leaving 6 bases between them. Germline V gene lookup returns CDR1 MDHEN and CDR2 SYDVKM. CDR3 in DNA: TGTGCCAGCAGTTCACACGTGAACACTGAAGCTTTCTTT. Protein: CASSSHVNTEAFF.

This clone occurred a few times. The V gene is TRBV7-9, the J gene TRBJ2-1; 12 bases line up with TRBD2. Germline V gene lookup returns CDR1 SEHNR and CDR2 FQNEAQ (reference sequence). This CDR3 is 19 amino acids long. J lost 7 bases, V lost 1 base, and 14 bases had no gene match. The CDR3 loop reads CASSLVVSASGRGGNEQFF. The CDR3 coding sequence is TGTGCCAGCAGCTTAGTGGTATCGGCTAGCGGGAGGGGAGGGAATGAGCAGTTCTTC.

V gene TRBV12-3 or TRBV12-4 combines with J gene TRBJ1-2, with D unresolved. The CDR3 totals 12 residues. Trimming took off 5 bases at V and 7 bases at J, with 11 bases between the two ends. The CDR3 bases are TGTGCCAGCAGTCCGTTTGGCACTGGCTACACCTTC. This encodes CASSPFGTGYTF.

The chain has TRBV28 and TRBJ2-7; weak D call: TRBD2 (5 bases). V was pared by 10 bases and J by 0 bases, with 10 bases between. Germline CDR1 is MDHEN and CDR2 is SYDVKM. The CDR3 length is 12 residues. CDR3 in DNA: TGTGCCACTGGACTTCTCTCCTACGAGCAGTACTTC. Translation gives CATGLLSYEQYF.

J is TRBJ2-7 and V is TRBV5-4; weak D call: TRBD2 (6 bases). V lost 2 bases and J 0 bases, leaving 12 bases between the germline ends. The CDR3 covers 15 residues. Germline V gene lookup returns CDR1 SGHNT and CDR2 YYREEE (reference sequence). The CDR3 loop reads CASSLSGSDSYEQYF. The CDR3 DNA sequence: TGTGCCAGCAGCTTATCCGGGAGTGACTCCTACGAGCAGTACTTC.